This passage covers 11 T cell receptor beta chains from one sample sequenced in a study of identical twins. One entry per CDR3 protein, called by TCRdb with MiXCR from the 5' RACE reads. The sample yields some 500,000 distinct CDR3 sequences, less than 25% seen once. These data were likewise used in another study, on T cells expressing NK-cell markers.

The sample was CD4+ T cells sorted from blood. Receptors were obtained from a woman aged 18-35 years in good health.

J is TRBJ1-1 and V is TRBV19, with D unresolved. The ends were cut back, 7 bases at V and 7 bases at J, with 16 bases in the middle. Germline CDR1 and CDR2: LNHDA and SQIVND (reference sequence). The CDR3 runs 13 residues. The CDR3 DNA reads as TGTGCCAGTACCACTACGGGAATCCGTGAAGCTTTCTTT. Translated: CASTTTGIREAFF.

The chain carries TRBV18 and TRBJ2-7, with D tentatively TRBD1 or TRBD2 (5 bases each). Germline assignment: CDR1 KGHSH and CDR2 LQKENI. CDR3 size: 14 residues. V shed 3 bases and J shed 3 bases, with 12 bases lying between them. CDR3 residues: CASSPGTVVYEQYF. CDR3 DNA sequence: TGTGCCAGCTCACCCGGGACGGTTGTCTACGAGCAGTACTTC.

This sequence joins TRBV2 and TRBJ2-7, with 7 nucleotides matching TRBD1. V shed 4 bases and J 2 bases; nucleotides not matched to a gene: 11. This CDR3 has 16 amino acids. CDR1 and CDR2 from the germline V gene are SNHLY and FYNNEI. CDR3 residues: CASSAHRQGITYEQYF. Written as DNA, the CDR3 is TGTGCCAGCAGTGCCCACAGACAGGGAATAACCTACGAGCAGTACTTC.

V and J are TRBV10-2 and TRBJ2-1; 12 bases agree with TRBD2. V shed 6 bases, J shed 9 bases, and the junction held 12 bases outside the gene matches. Germline CDR1 is WSHSY and CDR2 is SAAADI. CDR3 length equals 16 residues. The CDR3 region is CASRGGLAGKIGEQFF. The CDR3 nucleotides are TGCGCCAGCAGGGGCGGACTAGCGGGAAAAATTGGTGAGCAGTTCTTC.

This clonotype occurred a few times. This chain uses TRBV10-1 with TRBJ2-5; 8 positions agree with TRBD2. With V trimmed by 7 bases and J by 6 bases, 10 bases remained unmatched. Per the germline V gene, CDR1 is WNHNN and CDR2 is SYGVQD (reference sequence). This CDR3 spans 14 amino acids. The CDR3 sequence is CASNLRGAVKTQYF. CDR3 nucleotides: TGCGCCAGCAATTTGCGGGGGGCTGTGAAGACCCAGTACTTC.

V is TRBV20-1 and J is TRBJ2-7; 9 positions match TRBD2. V lost 6 bases and J lost 0; bases outside the gene matches: 3. The CDR3 runs 13 residues. Germline loops: CDR1 DFQATT, CDR2 SNEGSKA (reference sequence). CDR3 coding DNA: TGCAGTGCCAAAGCGGGGGGCTCCTACGAGCAGTACTTC. Translated: CSAKAGGSYEQYF.

This clonotype was observed a handful of times. This chain links TRBV7-9 with TRBJ1-2; the D gene is possibly TRBD1 (6 bases). This CDR3 comprises 13 residues. V was shortened by 5 bases and J by 4 bases, with 11 bases between the two germline ends. In germline, CDR1 is SEHNR, CDR2 FQNEAQ (reference sequence). CDR3 residues: CASSRDKGYGYTF. Written as DNA, the CDR3 is TGTGCCAGCAGCAGGGACAAAGGCTATGGCTACACCTTC. Together with reference TRBV7-9 and TRBJ1-2, the CDR3 gives the full variable domain: DTGVSQNPRHKITKRGQNVTFRCDPISEHNRLYWYRQTLGQGPEFLTYFQNEAQLEKSRLLSDRFSAERPKGSFSTLEIQRTEQGDSAMYLCASSRDKGYGYTFGSGTRLTVV.

The sample holds many counts of this clonotype. The chain links TRBV3-1 to TRBJ1-1; D is ambiguous. Per the germline V gene, CDR1 is LGHDT and CDR2 is YNNKEL (reference sequence). This CDR3 has 14 residues. V was shortened by 5 bases and J by 0 bases, with 10 bases between the two germline ends. CDR3 DNA sequence: TGTGCCAGCAGCAAACGGAACATGAACACTGAAGCTTTCTTT. Amino acids: CASSKRNMNTEAFF. Filled out from reference TRBV3-1 and TRBJ1-1, the complete variable domain reads DTAVSQTPKYLVTQMGNDKSIKCEQNLGHDTMYWYKQDSKKFLKIMFSYNNKELIINETVPNRFSPKSPDKAHLNLHINSLELGDSAVYFCASSKRNMNTEAFFGQGTRLTVV.

The gene calls are TRBV2 and TRBJ2-2, with D maybe TRBD2 (6 bases). Germline V gene lookup returns CDR1 SNHLY and CDR2 FYNNEI. The CDR3 has 14 amino acids. V was shortened by 2 bases and J by 5 bases, with 9 bases between the two germline ends. The CDR3 coding sequence is TGTGCCAGCAGTGAACGTCTAGCGACCGGGGAGCTGTTTTTT. Its translation is CASSERLATGELFF. The full variable domain, rest sourced from reference TRBV2 and TRBJ2-2, is EPEVTQTPSHQVTQMGQEVILRCVPISNHLYFYWYRQILGQKVEFLVSFYNNEISEKSEIFDDQFSVERPDGSNFTLKIRSTKLEDSAMYFCASSERLATGELFFGEGSRLTVL.

This chain uses TRBV7-8 with TRBJ2-6; no firm D call. This CDR3 has 13 amino acids. Germline V gene lookup returns CDR1 SGHVS and CDR2 FQNEAQ. V was trimmed by 3 bases and J by 8 bases, leaving 8 bases between them. This CDR3 reads CASSFRESNVLTF. As DNA, the CDR3 is TGTGCCAGCAGCTTCCGAGAGTCCAACGTCCTGACTTTC.

In this sample, this clonotype turned up a few times. V usage is TRBV6-2 or TRBV6-3 and J usage is TRBJ2-7; 7 nucleotides agree with TRBD1. This CDR3 contains 12 residues. The germline V gene has CDR1 MNHEY and CDR2 SVGEGT. Trimming took 8 bases from V and 5 from J; bases not matched to a gene: 6. As DNA, the CDR3 is TGTGCCAGCTCTTACGACAGGGACGAGCAGTACTTC. Protein: CASSYDRDEQYF.